This T cell receptor (beta chain) originates from a study of blood T cell repertoires in COVID-19. Study summary: Acute-phase and convalescent COVID-19 samples originated in the United States, Italy and Spain.

Sequencing was performed with immunoSEQ multiplex PCR; in TCRdb, only in-frame clones are kept and a portion is missing. The sample lists 110,000 or so clones, under 85% occurring once. The V gene lost 0 bases and the J gene lost 3 bases, with 6 bases spanning the gap. Germline V gives CDR1 GTSNPN, CDR2 SVGIG (reference sequence). The length of the CDR3 is 13 residues. The TCR sequence derives from an older woman with acute or convalescent COVID-19. The chain links TRBV30 to TRBJ1-5; D is perhaps TRBD1 (5 bases). Specimen: peripheral blood. As DNA, the CDR3 is TGTGCCTGGAGTGTAGGGGACAATCAGCCCCAGCATTTT. As protein: CAWSVGDNQPQHF.